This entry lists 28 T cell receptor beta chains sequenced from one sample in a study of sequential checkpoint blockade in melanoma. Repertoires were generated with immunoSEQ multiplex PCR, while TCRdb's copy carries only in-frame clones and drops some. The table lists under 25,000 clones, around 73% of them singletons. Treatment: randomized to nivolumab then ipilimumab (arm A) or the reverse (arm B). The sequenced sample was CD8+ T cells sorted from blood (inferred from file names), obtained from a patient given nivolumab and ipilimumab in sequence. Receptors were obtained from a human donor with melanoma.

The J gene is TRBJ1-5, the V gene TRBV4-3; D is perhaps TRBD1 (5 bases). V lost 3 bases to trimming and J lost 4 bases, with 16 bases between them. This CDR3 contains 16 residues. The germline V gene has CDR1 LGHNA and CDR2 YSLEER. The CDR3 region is CASSQSISAGNQPQHF. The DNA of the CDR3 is TGCGCCAGCAGCCAGTCCATAAGCGCAGGGAATCAGCCCCAGCATTTT.

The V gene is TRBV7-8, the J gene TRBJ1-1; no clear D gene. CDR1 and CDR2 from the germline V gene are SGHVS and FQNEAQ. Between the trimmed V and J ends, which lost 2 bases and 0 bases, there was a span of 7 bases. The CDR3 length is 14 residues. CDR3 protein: CASSLLAVNTEAFF. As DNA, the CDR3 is TGTGCCAGCAGCTTACTTGCAGTGAACACTGAAGCTTTCTTT.

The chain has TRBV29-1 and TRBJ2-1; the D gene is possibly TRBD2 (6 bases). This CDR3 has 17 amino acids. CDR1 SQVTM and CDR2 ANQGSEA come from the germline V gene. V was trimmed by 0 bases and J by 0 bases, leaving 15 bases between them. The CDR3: CSVEDGRLATSYNEQFF. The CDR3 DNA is TGCAGCGTTGAAGATGGGAGGCTAGCGACCTCCTACAATGAGCAGTTCTTC.

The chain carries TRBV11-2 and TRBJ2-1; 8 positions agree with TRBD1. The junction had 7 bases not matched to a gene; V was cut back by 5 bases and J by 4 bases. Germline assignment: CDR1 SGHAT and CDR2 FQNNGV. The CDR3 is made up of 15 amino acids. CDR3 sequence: CASSDRGGRYNEQFF. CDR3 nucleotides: TGTGCCAGCAGCGACAGGGGCGGGCGGTACAATGAGCAGTTCTTC.

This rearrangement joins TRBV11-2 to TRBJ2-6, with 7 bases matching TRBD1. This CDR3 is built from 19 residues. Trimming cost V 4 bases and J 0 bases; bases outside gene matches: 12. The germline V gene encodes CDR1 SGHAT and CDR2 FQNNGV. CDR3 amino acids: CASSSHPTGIPSGANVLTF. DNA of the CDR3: TGTGCCAGCAGCTCCCACCCGACAGGGATCCCCTCTGGGGCCAACGTCCTGACTTTC.

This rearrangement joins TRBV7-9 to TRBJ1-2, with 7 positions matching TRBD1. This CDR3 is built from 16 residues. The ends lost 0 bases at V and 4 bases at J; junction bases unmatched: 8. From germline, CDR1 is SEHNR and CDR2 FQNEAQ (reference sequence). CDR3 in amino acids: CASSLALGQSPYGYTF. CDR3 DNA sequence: TGTGCCAGCAGCTTAGCATTGGGACAGTCGCCCTATGGCTACACCTTC.

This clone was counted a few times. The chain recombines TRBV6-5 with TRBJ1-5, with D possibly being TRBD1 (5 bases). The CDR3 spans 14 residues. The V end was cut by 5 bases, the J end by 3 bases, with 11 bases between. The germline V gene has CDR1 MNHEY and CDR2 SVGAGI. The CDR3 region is CASSRQPANQPQHF. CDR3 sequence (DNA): TGTGCCAGCAGTCGACAGCCAGCCAATCAGCCCCAGCATTTT.

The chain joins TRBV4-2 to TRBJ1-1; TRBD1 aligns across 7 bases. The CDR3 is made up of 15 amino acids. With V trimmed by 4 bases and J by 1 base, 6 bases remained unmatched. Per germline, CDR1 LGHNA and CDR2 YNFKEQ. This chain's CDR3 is CASSPTTGANTEAFF. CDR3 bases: TGTGCCAGCAGCCCGACTACAGGGGCGAACACTGAAGCTTTCTTT.

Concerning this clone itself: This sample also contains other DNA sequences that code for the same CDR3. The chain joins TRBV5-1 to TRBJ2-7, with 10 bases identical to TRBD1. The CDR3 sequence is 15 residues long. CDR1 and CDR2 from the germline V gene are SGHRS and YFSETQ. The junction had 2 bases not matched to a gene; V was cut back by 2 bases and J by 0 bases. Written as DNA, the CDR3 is TGCGCCAGCAGCTTAGGACAGGGGGACTCCTACGAGCAGTACTTC. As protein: CASSLGQGDSYEQYF.

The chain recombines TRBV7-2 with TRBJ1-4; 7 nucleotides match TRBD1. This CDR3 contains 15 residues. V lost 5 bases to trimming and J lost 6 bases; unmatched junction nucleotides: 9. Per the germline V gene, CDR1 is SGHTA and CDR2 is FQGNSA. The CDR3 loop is CASSVVTGVDEKLFF. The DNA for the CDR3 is TGTGCCAGCAGCGTTGTAACAGGGGTGGATGAAAAACTGTTTTTT.

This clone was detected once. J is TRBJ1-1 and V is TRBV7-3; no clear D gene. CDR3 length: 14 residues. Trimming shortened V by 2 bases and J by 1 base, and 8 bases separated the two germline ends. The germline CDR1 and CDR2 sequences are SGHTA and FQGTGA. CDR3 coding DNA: TGTGCCAGCAGCTTATTTGGCCGGAACACTGAAGCTTTCTTT. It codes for CASSLFGRNTEAFF.

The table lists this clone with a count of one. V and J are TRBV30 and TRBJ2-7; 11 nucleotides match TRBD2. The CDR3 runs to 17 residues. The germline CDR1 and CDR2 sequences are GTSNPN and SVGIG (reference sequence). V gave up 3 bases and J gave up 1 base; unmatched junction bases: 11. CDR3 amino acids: CAWSANGPSGGSYEQYF. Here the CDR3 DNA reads TGTGCCTGGAGCGCCAACGGGCCTAGCGGGGGGTCCTACGAGCAGTACTTC.

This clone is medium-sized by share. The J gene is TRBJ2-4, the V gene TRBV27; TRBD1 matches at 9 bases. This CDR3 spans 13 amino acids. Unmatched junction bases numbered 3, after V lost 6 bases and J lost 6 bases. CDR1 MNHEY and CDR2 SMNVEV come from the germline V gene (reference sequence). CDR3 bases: TGTGCCAGCAGGACAGGGGGTGTAAACATTCAGTACTTC. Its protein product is CASRTGGVNIQYF.

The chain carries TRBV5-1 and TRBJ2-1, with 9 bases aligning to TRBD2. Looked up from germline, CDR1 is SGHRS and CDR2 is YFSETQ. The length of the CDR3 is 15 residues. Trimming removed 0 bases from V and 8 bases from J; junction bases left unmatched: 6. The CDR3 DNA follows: TGCGCCAGCAGCTTGGGAGGACTAGCGATAGATGAGCAGTTCTTC. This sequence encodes CASSLGGLAIDEQFF.

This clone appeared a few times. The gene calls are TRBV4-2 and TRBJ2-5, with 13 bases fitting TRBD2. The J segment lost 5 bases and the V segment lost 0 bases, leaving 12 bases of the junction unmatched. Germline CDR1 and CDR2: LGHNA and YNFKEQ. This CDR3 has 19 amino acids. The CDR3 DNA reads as TGTGCCAGCAGCCAAGATGGTAGTGGACTAGCGGGAGTGGAGGAGACCCAGTACTTC. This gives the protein CASSQDGSGLAGVEETQYF.

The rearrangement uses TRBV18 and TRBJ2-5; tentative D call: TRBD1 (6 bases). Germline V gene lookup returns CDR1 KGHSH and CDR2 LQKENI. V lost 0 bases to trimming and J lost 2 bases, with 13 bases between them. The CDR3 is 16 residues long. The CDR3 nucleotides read TGTGCCAGCTCACCACCAACCGGGACACTACAAGAGACCCAGTACTTC. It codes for CASSPPTGTLQETQYF.

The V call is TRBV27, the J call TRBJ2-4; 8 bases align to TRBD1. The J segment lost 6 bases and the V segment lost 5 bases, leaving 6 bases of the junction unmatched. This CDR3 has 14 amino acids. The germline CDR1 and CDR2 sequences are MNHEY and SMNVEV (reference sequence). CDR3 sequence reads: CASSPSTGGNIQYF. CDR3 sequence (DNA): TGTGCCAGCAGTCCAAGCACAGGGGGAAACATTCAGTACTTC.

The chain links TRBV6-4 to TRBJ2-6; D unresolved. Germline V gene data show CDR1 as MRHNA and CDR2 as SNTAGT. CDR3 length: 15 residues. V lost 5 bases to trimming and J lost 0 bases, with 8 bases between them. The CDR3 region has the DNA TGTGCCAGCAGTCCACAGCTCTCTGGGGCCAACGTCCTGACTTTC. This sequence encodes CASSPQLSGANVLTF.

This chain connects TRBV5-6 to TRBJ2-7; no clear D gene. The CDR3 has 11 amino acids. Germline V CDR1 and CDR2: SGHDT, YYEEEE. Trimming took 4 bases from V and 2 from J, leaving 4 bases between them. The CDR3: CASSVTYEQYF. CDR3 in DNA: TGTGCCAGCAGCGTAACCTACGAGCAGTACTTC. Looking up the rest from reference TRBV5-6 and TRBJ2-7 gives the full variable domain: DAGVTQSPTHLIKTRGQQVTLRCSPKSGHDTVSWYQQALGQGPQFIFQYYEEEERQRGNFPDRFSGHQFPNYSSELNVNALLLGDSALYLCASSVTYEQYFGPGTRLTVT.

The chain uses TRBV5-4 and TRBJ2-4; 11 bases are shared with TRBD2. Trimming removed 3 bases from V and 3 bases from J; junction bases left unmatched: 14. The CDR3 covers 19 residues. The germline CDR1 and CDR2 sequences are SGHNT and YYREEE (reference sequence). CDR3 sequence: CASSWVAGGPAQSKNIQYF. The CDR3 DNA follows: TGTGCCAGCAGCTGGGTAGCGGGAGGGCCTGCGCAAAGCAAAAACATTCAGTACTTC. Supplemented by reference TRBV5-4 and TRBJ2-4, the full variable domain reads ETGVTQSPTHLIKTRGQQVTLRCSSQSGHNTVSWYQQALGQGPQFIFQYYREEENGRGNFPPRFSGLQFPNYSSELNVNALELDDSALYLCASSWVAGGPAQSKNIQYFGAGTRLSVL.

The CDR3, as DNA: TGTGCCAGCAGTTTAGGGACTACAGCGGGGACCGGGGAGCTGTTTTTT. It yields the protein CASSLGTTAGTGELFF. The genes are TRBV27 and TRBJ2-2; TRBD2 matches at 7 bases. CDR1 is MNHEY, CDR2 SMNVEV, per germline (reference sequence). V was clipped by 2 bases and J by 5 bases; unmatched bases: 8. This CDR3 spans 16 amino acids.

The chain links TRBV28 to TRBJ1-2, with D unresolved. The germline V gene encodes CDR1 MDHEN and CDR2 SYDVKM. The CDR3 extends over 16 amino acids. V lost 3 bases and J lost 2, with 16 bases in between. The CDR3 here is CASSFFPRGSNYGYTF. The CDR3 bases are TGTGCCAGCAGTTTCTTCCCCCGGGGATCGAACTATGGCTACACCTTC.

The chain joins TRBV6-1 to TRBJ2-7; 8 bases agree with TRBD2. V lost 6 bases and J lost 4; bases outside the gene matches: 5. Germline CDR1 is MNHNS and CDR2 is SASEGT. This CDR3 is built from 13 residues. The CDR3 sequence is CASRVAGSYEQYF. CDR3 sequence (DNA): TGTGCCAGCAGAGTAGCGGGGAGTTACGAGCAGTACTTC.

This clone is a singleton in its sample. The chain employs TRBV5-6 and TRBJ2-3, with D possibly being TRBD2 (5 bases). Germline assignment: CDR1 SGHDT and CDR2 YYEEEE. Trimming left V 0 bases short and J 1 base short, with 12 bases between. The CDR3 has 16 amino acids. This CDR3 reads CASSLDPRRGTDTQYF. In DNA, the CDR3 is TGTGCCAGCAGCTTGGATCCTAGGCGGGGCACAGATACGCAGTATTTT.

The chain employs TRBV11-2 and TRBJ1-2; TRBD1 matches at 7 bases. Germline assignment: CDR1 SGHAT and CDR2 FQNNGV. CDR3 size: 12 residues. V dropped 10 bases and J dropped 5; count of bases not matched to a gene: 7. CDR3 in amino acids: CATLDRDYGYTF. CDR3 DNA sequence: TGTGCCACCTTAGACAGGGATTATGGCTACACCTTC.

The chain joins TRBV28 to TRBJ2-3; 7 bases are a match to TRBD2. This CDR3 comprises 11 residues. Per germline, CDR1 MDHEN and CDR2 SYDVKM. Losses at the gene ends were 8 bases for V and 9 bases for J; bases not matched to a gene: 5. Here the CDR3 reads CASGRAKTQYF. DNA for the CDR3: TGTGCCAGCGGGAGGGCCAAAACGCAGTATTTT.

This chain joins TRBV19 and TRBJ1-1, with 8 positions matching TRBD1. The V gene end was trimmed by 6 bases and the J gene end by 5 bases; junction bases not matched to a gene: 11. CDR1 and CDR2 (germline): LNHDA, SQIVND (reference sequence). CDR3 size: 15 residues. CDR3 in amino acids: CASSYLGQGWTEAFF. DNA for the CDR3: TGTGCCAGTAGCTATCTCGGACAGGGCTGGACTGAAGCTTTCTTT.

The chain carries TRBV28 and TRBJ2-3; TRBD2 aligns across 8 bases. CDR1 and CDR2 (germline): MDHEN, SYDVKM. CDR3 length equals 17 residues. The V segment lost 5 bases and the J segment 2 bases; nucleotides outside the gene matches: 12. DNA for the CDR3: TGTGCCAGCAGTCCGCTGGTTAAAGCGGGAGTCACAGATACGCAGTATTTT. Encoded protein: CASSPLVKAGVTDTQYF.